The 27 T cell receptor beta chains below come from one sample, sequenced in a study of CD8 T cells in Susac syndrome. RNA, at roughly 0.45 to 1 ug, was reverse transcribed with random hexamers. MiXCR was run by TCRdb on the immunoSEQ multiplex PCR reads, yielding one entry per CDR3 protein. In the table there are 250,000 to 350,000 distinct CDR3 sequences, 80% to 90% of which are singletons. Material for sequencing was CD8+ T cells from PBMCs. The origin of the receptors is a human donor with multiple sclerosis.

The rearrangement joins TRBV16 to TRBJ2-7, with D possibly matching TRBD2 (5 bases). V shed 6 bases and J shed 2 bases, with 11 bases lying between them. Germline-derived CDR1 and CDR2 are KGHSY and FQNENV. The CDR3 length is 13 residues. The CDR3 reads CASSHNGAYEQYF. The CDR3 DNA reads as TGTGCCAGCAGTCACAACGGGGCCTACGAGCAGTACTTC.

V gene TRBV28 combines with J gene TRBJ1-1, with 7 nucleotides matching TRBD1. Per the germline V gene, CDR1 is MDHEN and CDR2 is SYDVKM. CDR3 length: 13 amino acids. V was clipped by 2 bases and J by 9 bases; unmatched bases: 6. The CDR3 sequence: CASSLLRGVKAFF. The CDR3 DNA sequence: TGTGCCAGCAGTTTACTCAGGGGGGTAAAAGCTTTCTTT.

The rearrangement uses TRBV29-1 and TRBJ1-2; 7 bases map to TRBD1. V lost 7 bases, J lost 7 bases, and 9 bases stayed unmatched. Germline CDR1 SQVTM, CDR2 ANQGSEA. The CDR3 extends over 12 amino acids. The CDR3 sequence is CSATTGTGGYTF. CDR3 DNA sequence: TGCAGCGCGACGACAGGGACCGGTGGCTACACCTTC.

This chain joins TRBV10-2 and TRBJ2-5, with 7 positions matching TRBD2. V lost 6 bases to trimming and J lost 1 base; unmatched junction nucleotides: 5. CDR3 length: 14 amino acids. Germline assignment: CDR1 WSHSY and CDR2 SAAADI. In DNA, the CDR3 is TGCGCCAGCAGGCTCCTAGCGGCCCAAGAGACCCAGTACTTC. It yields the protein CASRLLAAQETQYF.

The chain links TRBV7-8 to TRBJ1-6; 8 bases align to TRBD1. V lost 5 bases, J lost 6 bases, and 12 bases stayed unmatched. Germline V gives CDR1 SGHVS, CDR2 FQNEAQ. This CDR3 is built from 17 residues. For the CDR3, the DNA is TGTGCCAGCAGCCCTAGGGACAGGCTACCAATTAATTCACCCCTCCACTTT. Amino acids: CASSPRDRLPINSPLHF.

The chain recombines TRBV7-9 with TRBJ2-6; D not certain. From germline, CDR1 is SEHNR and CDR2 FQNEAQ (reference sequence). This CDR3 region has 18 residues. V was trimmed by 3 bases and J by 0 bases, leaving 15 bases between them. CDR3 in amino acids: CASSFRVGSISGANVLTF. The CDR3 coding sequence is TGTGCCAGCAGCTTTCGCGTGGGGTCCATCTCTGGGGCCAACGTCCTGACTTTC.

This chain joins TRBV29-1 and TRBJ2-1, with D perhaps matching TRBD1 (6 bases). Germline CDR1 is SQVTM and CDR2 is ANQGSEA. V shed 7 bases and J shed 7 bases, with 11 bases lying between them. This CDR3 has 11 residues. CDR3 coding DNA: TGCAGCGAATCTACAGGGAATGAGCAGTTCTTC. It translates to CSESTGNEQFF.

The J gene is TRBJ2-5, the V gene TRBV29-1; D unresolved. This CDR3 is built from 14 residues. Germline-derived CDR1 and CDR2 are SQVTM and ANQGSEA. The V end was cut by 4 bases, the J end by 5 bases, with 17 bases between. The CDR3 DNA reads TGCAGCGTTGCCGAGGCCTATAGACGGGAGACCCAGTACTTC. Translation gives CSVAEAYRRETQYF.

The rearrangement joins TRBV20-1 to TRBJ2-7, with D unclear. CDR3 length: 13 residues. CDR1 is DFQATT, CDR2 SNEGSKA, per germline (reference sequence). Trimming took 5 bases from V and 6 from J, leaving 17 bases between them. This CDR3 is CSADGVKLSEQYF. The CDR3 DNA reads TGCAGTGCTGACGGAGTCAAACTGTCCGAGCAGTACTTC.

The chain couples TRBV6-5 to TRBJ2-1; 14 bases are a match to TRBD2. Germline V CDR1 and CDR2: MNHEY, SVGAGI. The CDR3 consists of 16 residues. The V gene end was trimmed by 4 bases and the J gene end by 7 bases; junction bases not matched to a gene: 6. Here the CDR3 reads CASSSRLAGGKNEQFF. In DNA form, the CDR3 reads TGTGCCAGCAGTTCCCGACTAGCGGGAGGGAAGAATGAGCAGTTCTTC.

The V and J genes are TRBV20-1 and TRBJ2-7, with D possibly being TRBD1 (6 bases). V lost 0 bases and J lost 2, with 14 bases in between. There are 15 residues in the CDR3. Germline-derived CDR1 and CDR2 are DFQATT and SNEGSKA (reference sequence). This CDR3 reads CSARDTGQHAYEQYF. CDR3 nucleotide sequence: TGCAGTGCTAGAGATACAGGGCAACACGCCTACGAGCAGTACTTC.

The rearrangement uses TRBV27 and TRBJ1-2; unclear D gene. The ends were cut back, 7 bases at V and 6 bases at J, with 15 bases in the middle. The CDR3 is made up of 13 amino acids. The V gene's germline CDR1 is MNHEY and CDR2 SMNVEV (reference sequence). In DNA form, the CDR3 reads TGTGCCAGCACCGCAATCGACGGGGATGGCTACACCTTC. Its translation is CASTAIDGDGYTF.

The chain recombines TRBV6-1 with TRBJ2-3, with 7 bases aligning to TRBD2. V shed 5 bases, J shed 3 bases, and the junction held 11 bases outside the gene matches. The CDR3 contains 16 residues. The germline CDR1 and CDR2 sequences are MNHNS and SASEGT. The CDR3 region has the DNA TGTGCCAGCAGTACCGGGGTAGCGGGTTGGACAGATACGCAGTATTTT. This codes for CASSTGVAGWTDTQYF.

This clonotype was counted only a few times. The chain carries TRBV11-2 and TRBJ2-1; TRBD2 is a possible D gene (5 bases). Germline values: CDR1 SGHAT, CDR2 FQNNGV. This CDR3 region has 15 residues. V lost 1 base and J 6 bases, leaving 13 bases between the germline ends. CDR3: CASSLVGRSGNEQFF. The CDR3 DNA sequence: TGTGCCAGCAGCTTAGTAGGCCGGAGCGGCAATGAGCAGTTCTTC.

This chain uses TRBV15 with TRBJ2-1; D perhaps matches TRBD2 (6 bases). This CDR3 contains 16 residues. Between the trimmed V and J ends, which lost 4 bases and 2 bases, there was a span of 15 bases. CDR1 is LNHNV and CDR2 is YYDKDF in the germline V gene (reference sequence). The DNA of the CDR3 is TGTGCCACCAGCAAATACGGGGGATCCACCTACAATGAGCAGTTCTTC. Amino acid sequence: CATSKYGGSTYNEQFF.

The J gene is TRBJ2-7, the V gene TRBV11-3, with a tentative D call TRBD2 (5 bases). CDR3 length: 13 residues. CDR1 and CDR2 from the germline V gene are SGHNT and YENEEA. V lost 5 bases to trimming and J lost 2 bases, with 10 bases between them. CDR3 amino acids: CASSMDGAYEQYF. For the CDR3, the DNA is TGTGCCAGCAGCATGGACGGGGCCTACGAGCAGTACTTC.

V usage is TRBV30 and J usage is TRBJ1-1; D perhaps matches TRBD1 (6 bases). Germline-derived CDR1 and CDR2 are GTSNPN and SVGIG (reference sequence). Deletions cut 4 bases from V and 3 bases from J, with 9 bases between. The CDR3 spans 12 residues. CDR3 DNA sequence: TGTGCCTGGAAACACAGGGACACTGAAGCTTTCTTT. Translation gives CAWKHRDTEAFF.

The rearrangement joins TRBV6-1 to TRBJ2-5, with D perhaps given as TRBD1 or TRBD2 (5 bases each). Trimming took off 1 base at V and 4 bases at J, with 13 bases between the two ends. CDR3 size: 15 residues. Germline V gene sequence: CDR1 MNHNS, CDR2 SASEGT. CDR3 sequence (DNA): TGTGCCAGCAGTGAAGGTTTGGGGGTGCCAGAGACCCAGTACTTC. Its translation: CASSEGLGVPETQYF.

The genes are TRBV9 and TRBJ2-5, with 8 bases matching TRBD1. The CDR3 length is 14 residues. Germline V gene sequence: CDR1 SGDLS, CDR2 YYNGEE. V lost 3 bases to trimming and J lost 2 bases; unmatched junction nucleotides: 3. CDR3 in amino acids: CASSARTGQETQYF. The CDR3 bases are TGTGCCAGCAGCGCCAGGACAGGGCAAGAGACCCAGTACTTC.

Here the CDR3 reads CASTPLAGVDGELFF. The CDR3 DNA reads TGTGCCAGCACCCCGCTAGCGGGAGTTGACGGGGAGCTGTTTTTT. The rearrangement links TRBV7-9 to TRBJ2-2; 10 bases fit TRBD2. The junction had 9 bases not matched to a gene; V was cut back by 7 bases and J by 7 bases. The CDR3 has 15 amino acids. The germline CDR1 and CDR2 sequences are SEHNR and FQNEAQ (reference sequence).

This clonotype has just a few counts. The chain couples TRBV2 to TRBJ1-3; D not certain. Deletions cut 6 bases from V and 6 bases from J, with 3 bases between. The CDR3 runs 10 residues. Germline CDR1 SNHLY, CDR2 FYNNEI. This chain's CDR3 is CASRENTIYF. In DNA form, the CDR3 reads TGTGCCAGCAGGGAAAACACCATATATTTT.

The chain links TRBV27 to TRBJ2-7; 7 positions match TRBD1. The ends lost 3 bases at V and 3 bases at J; junction bases unmatched: 11. Germline V gene lookup returns CDR1 MNHEY and CDR2 SMNVEV (reference sequence). There are 16 residues in the CDR3. CDR3 DNA: TGTGCCAGCAGTTTTTCTCAGGGGGTGGCCGTCTACGAGCAGTACTTC. It translates to CASSFSQGVAVYEQYF.

The V gene is TRBV7-9, the J gene TRBJ1-1; D is perhaps TRBD1 (5 bases). Trimming shortened V by 3 bases and J by 8 bases, and 13 bases separated the two germline ends. Per the germline V gene, CDR1 is SEHNR and CDR2 is FQNEAQ (reference sequence). This CDR3 has 13 amino acids. CDR3 region: CASSFSGRDEAFF. The CDR3 coding sequence is TGTGCCAGCAGCTTCTCGGGACGGGACGAAGCTTTCTTT. Filled out from reference TRBV7-9 and TRBJ1-1, the complete variable domain reads DTGVSQNPRHKITKRGQNVTFRCDPISEHNRLYWYRQTLGQGPEFLTYFQNEAQLEKSRLLSDRFSAERPKGSFSTLEIQRTEQGDSAMYLCASSFSGRDEAFFGQGTRLTVV.

V gene TRBV9 combines with J gene TRBJ2-1; no reliable D call. V shed 3 bases and J shed 9 bases, with 10 bases lying between them. CDR3 length equals 12 residues. The V gene's germline CDR1 is SGDLS and CDR2 YYNGEE. CDR3 loop: CASSALSSEQFF. In DNA form, the CDR3 reads TGTGCCAGCAGCGCCTTAAGTTCTGAGCAGTTCTTC.

In nucleotides, the CDR3 is TGTGCCAGCAGCTACGGGGGCGCGGGCTATGGCTACACCTTC. Translating it yields CASSYGGAGYGYTF. The V call is TRBV7-3, the J call TRBJ1-2, with a possible D match to TRBD1 (6 bases). V was trimmed by 4 bases and J by 4 bases, leaving 13 bases between them. CDR1 is SGHTA, CDR2 FQGTGA, per germline. The length of the CDR3 is 14 residues.

This chain joins TRBV7-9 and TRBJ2-7; the D gene is possibly TRBD1 (6 bases). From germline, CDR1 is SEHNR and CDR2 FQNEAQ (reference sequence). There are 13 residues in the CDR3. V was pared by 5 bases and J by 5 bases, with 13 bases between. Here the CDR3 reads CASSRGRDNEQYF. The CDR3, as DNA: TGTGCCAGCAGCCGCGGCAGGGACAACGAGCAGTACTTC.

Only one count was recorded for this clonotype. The CDR3 spells CASSLWDTRPDTQYF. The DNA of the CDR3 is TGTGCCAGCAGCTTGTGGGACACGCGACCAGATACGCAGTATTTT. This chain links TRBV7-9 with TRBJ2-3; the D gene is possibly TRBD1 (6 bases). The CDR3 consists of 15 residues. Germline CDR1 is SEHNR and CDR2 is FQNEAQ (reference sequence). Trimming pared 3 bases from V and 4 bases from J, leaving 14 bases between.